This TCR beta chain was retrieved from a study of blood T cell repertoires in COVID-19. Study as a whole: The samples span acute and convalescent COVID-19 from the United States, Italy and Spain.

Germline assignment: CDR1 SGDLS and CDR2 YYNGEE. Trimming pared 5 bases from V and 2 bases from J, leaving 13 bases between. This CDR3 is 14 amino acids long. Using immunoSEQ multiplex PCR, the repertoire was profiled, and TCRdb retains in-frame clones only, with some absent. The table includes 200,000 to 300,000 clones, more than 65% detected once. The sample consisted of peripheral blood. This clonotype was sampled from a woman aged 80 or over with acute or convalescent COVID-19. J is TRBJ2-5 and V is TRBV9; maybe TRBD2 (5 bases). The CDR3 sequence: CASSATGIQETQYF. Here the CDR3 DNA reads TGTGCCAGCAGTGCGACCGGGATTCAAGAGACCCAGTACTTC.